The 22 T cell receptor beta chains in this list originate from one sample, sequenced in a study of cytomegalovirus exposure and HLA in healthy donors. The PCR used 60 Vbeta and 13 Jbeta primers. Repertoires were generated with immunoSEQ multiplex PCR, while TCRdb's copy carries only in-frame clones and drops some. In the table there are around 94,000 clones, approximately 76% of which are singletons. Sequencing was done on a sample of PBMCs. These receptors were taken from a woman aged 60-75 years in good health and CMV-seropositive.

This clone was detected a few times. Since a much larger clone is just one base distant, this may be a read error. The chain employs TRBV7-2 and TRBJ2-2; D gene uncertain. V was pared by 4 bases and J by 5 bases, with 5 bases between. This CDR3 spans 12 amino acids. Germline V gene lookup returns CDR1 SGHTA and CDR2 FQGNSA. The CDR3 DNA reads TGTGCCAGCAGCTCTAGAACCGGGGAGCTGTTTTTT. Protein product: CASSSRTGELFF.

V gene TRBV29-1 combines with J gene TRBJ2-3, with 9 bases identical to TRBD2. The germline V gene has CDR1 SQVTM and CDR2 ANQGSEA. The CDR3 has 17 residues. The V and J ends lost 2 bases and 2 bases, in that order; junction bases with no gene match: 11. CDR3 sequence reads: CSVENTGLARNTDTQYF. Here the CDR3 DNA reads TGCAGCGTTGAAAACACGGGACTAGCTCGTAACACAGATACGCAGTATTTT.

V usage is TRBV5-4 and J usage is TRBJ2-5; 7 bases are a match to TRBD2. The V segment lost 3 bases and the J segment 5 bases; nucleotides outside the gene matches: 4. CDR1 is SGHNT and CDR2 is YYREEE in the germline V gene (reference sequence). The CDR3 totals 13 residues. This chain's CDR3 is CASSSGGGETQYF. CDR3 DNA: TGTGCCAGCAGCTCGGGGGGAGGGGAGACCCAGTACTTC.

The chain recombines TRBV19 with TRBJ1-1; D call uncertain. The ends were cut back, 6 bases at V and 0 bases at J, with 8 bases in the middle. The CDR3 extends over 13 amino acids. Germline CDR1 and CDR2: LNHDA and SQIVND (reference sequence). CDR3 loop: CASRGGMNTEAFF. CDR3 bases: TGTGCCAGTAGGGGAGGCATGAACACTGAAGCTTTCTTT.

The rearrangement links TRBV30 to TRBJ2-1; D may be TRBD1 (6 bases). V lost 5 bases and J lost 2, with 10 bases in between. Germline V lookup: CDR1 GTSNPN, CDR2 SVGIG (reference sequence). The CDR3 sequence is 13 residues long. The DNA for the CDR3 is TGTGCCTGGCAACAGGGCGCCTACAATGAGCAGTTCTTC. Translation gives CAWQQGAYNEQFF.

The chain carries TRBV19 and TRBJ2-5; 9 bases match TRBD1. In germline, CDR1 is LNHDA, CDR2 SQIVND (reference sequence). This CDR3 is built from 13 residues. V dropped 8 bases and J dropped 4; count of bases not matched to a gene: 5. The CDR3 protein is CASAGTGRETQYF. CDR3 bases: TGTGCCAGTGCCGGGACAGGGAGAGAGACCCAGTACTTC. Looking up the rest from reference TRBV19 and TRBJ2-5 gives the full variable domain: DGGITQSPKYLFRKEGQNVTLSCEQNLNHDAMYWYRQDPGQGLRLIYYSQIVNDFQKGDIAEGYSVSREKKESFPLTVTSAQKNPTAFYLCASAGTGRETQYFGPGTRLLVL.

This chain joins TRBV9 and TRBJ2-2; 9 nucleotides align to TRBD1. Germline V gene sequence: CDR1 SGDLS, CDR2 YYNGEE. The CDR3 consists of 16 residues. With V trimmed by 2 bases and J by 5 bases, 7 bases remained unmatched. The CDR3 is CASSVRRDRATGELFF. CDR3 nucleotides: TGTGCCAGCAGCGTCCGACGGGACAGGGCTACCGGGGAGCTGTTTTTT.

In DNA, the CDR3 is TGTGCCAGCAGCTTAGGACAGGGAGGATCCGAGCAGTACTTC. Translated: CASSLGQGGSEQYF. The V call is TRBV7-9, the J call TRBJ2-7; weak D call: TRBD1 (7 bases). Germline V CDR1 and CDR2: SEHNR, FQNEAQ (reference sequence). V was clipped by 1 base and J by 6 bases, with 13 bases between them. This CDR3 region has 14 residues.

The CDR3 DNA sequence: TGTGCCAGCTCACCACCGAACAGCCAAGAGACCCAGTACTTC. This sequence encodes CASSPPNSQETQYF. The V call is TRBV18, the J call TRBJ2-5; D gene ambiguous. Trimming pared 0 bases from V and 1 base from J, leaving 6 bases between. The CDR3 length is 14 residues. Germline values: CDR1 KGHSH, CDR2 LQKENI.

The chain has TRBV28 and TRBJ1-1; D is perhaps TRBD1 (5 bases). Trimming took off 2 bases at V and 2 bases at J, with 15 bases between the two ends. Germline CDR1 reads MDHEN; CDR2 reads SYDVKM. The CDR3 consists of 16 residues. CDR3 amino acids: CASSLNFWGENTEAFF. DNA for the CDR3: TGTGCCAGCAGTTTAAATTTTTGGGGGGAAAACACTGAAGCTTTCTTT.

This clone was picked up a small number of times. This sequence joins TRBV28 and TRBJ1-5, with D perhaps TRBD1 (6 bases). CDR3 length: 13 amino acids. CDR1 is MDHEN and CDR2 is SYDVKM in the germline V gene. The V and J ends lost 10 bases and 4 bases respectively, with 14 bases between them. The DNA for the CDR3 is TGTGCCAACGGGGGGGACATTAATCAGCCCCAGCATTTT. Translated, it gives CANGGDINQPQHF.

V gene TRBV15 combines with J gene TRBJ2-1; D is perhaps TRBD1 (7 bases). The CDR3 is made up of 17 amino acids. The germline gives CDR1 LNHNV, CDR2 YYDKDF (reference sequence). V lost 8 bases, J lost 0 bases, and 20 bases lay in between. The CDR3 bases are TGTGCCACCCAGGGAGGCGGCGCAGGGGGCTCCTACAATGAGCAGTTCTTC. Residues: CATQGGGAGGSYNEQFF.

The CDR3 DNA is TGTGCCAGTAGTAAACGGACAGGGGGCTCCTACAATGAGCAGTTCTTC. It translates to CASSKRTGGSYNEQFF. J is TRBJ2-1 and V is TRBV19; 10 nucleotides align to TRBD1. CDR1 LNHDA and CDR2 SQIVND come from the germline V gene (reference sequence). V shed 4 bases and J 0 bases; nucleotides not matched to a gene: 3. The CDR3 spans 16 residues.

The chain has TRBV6-5 and TRBJ1-2; TRBD1 agrees at 11 bases. CDR1 is MNHEY and CDR2 is SVGAGI in the germline V gene. The V gene end was trimmed by 2 bases and the J gene end by 8 bases; junction bases not matched to a gene: 4. The CDR3 totals 14 residues. The CDR3 nucleotides read TGTGCCAGCAGTTACGGACAGGGGGCATTAGGCTACACCTTC. Translation gives CASSYGQGALGYTF.

Only a few counts were recorded for this clone. The chain is built from TRBV25-1 and TRBJ1-2; 11 bases line up with TRBD1. The CDR3 loop spans 16 amino acids. With 2 bases clipped from V and 7 bases from J, the junction kept 9 bases outside the gene matches. Germline V gene data show CDR1 as MGHDK and CDR2 as SYGVNS. The CDR3 DNA is TGTGCCAGCAGTGAAGGACAGGGGGCGGGAACTGGTGGCTACACCTTC. This encodes CASSEGQGAGTGGYTF.

The gene calls are TRBV6-1 and TRBJ2-5; 7 nucleotides line up with TRBD1. The V gene's germline CDR1 is MNHNS and CDR2 SASEGT. V dropped 6 bases and J dropped 5; count of bases not matched to a gene: 9. The CDR3 is 14 residues long. The CDR3 protein is CASRETGSGETQYF. The CDR3 coding sequence is TGTGCCAGCAGGGAGACAGGGTCGGGCGAGACCCAGTACTTC.

This clone was counted once. V and J are TRBV7-3 and TRBJ2-7; TRBD2 matches 9 bases. With 0 bases clipped from V and 7 bases from J, the junction kept 7 bases outside the gene matches. Germline V gives CDR1 SGHTA, CDR2 FQGTGA. The CDR3 sequence is 15 residues long. CDR3 in amino acids: CASSLTAGGPSEQYF. The CDR3 DNA reads TGTGCCAGCAGCTTAACGGCGGGAGGGCCCAGTGAGCAGTACTTC.

The chain uses TRBV9 and TRBJ2-5, with D possibly being TRBD2 (6 bases). Germline assignment: CDR1 SGDLS and CDR2 YYNGEE. Trimming stripped 4 bases from V and 5 bases from J, with 18 bases between. The CDR3 extends over 15 amino acids. The CDR3 DNA sequence: TGTGCCAGCAGCCGAGACGGGACGGCGGGGGAGACCCAGTACTTC. Its protein is CASSRDGTAGETQYF.

The J gene is TRBJ2-2, the V gene TRBV6-4, with D possibly matching TRBD2 (6 bases). Germline V gene data show CDR1 as MRHNA and CDR2 as SNTAGT. The V end lost 3 bases, the J end lost 5 bases, and 13 bases lay between the germline ends. This CDR3 contains 15 residues. The CDR3 DNA sequence: TGTGCCAGCAGTGAACTGGGGAGGTGGACCGGGGAGCTGTTTTTT. Amino acid sequence: CASSELGRWTGELFF.

The chain links TRBV5-1 to TRBJ1-1; no reliable D call. CDR1 is SGHRS, CDR2 YFSETQ, per germline. Between the trimmed V and J ends, which lost 3 bases and 4 bases, there was a span of 10 bases. The CDR3 runs to 13 residues. The CDR3 spells CASSYNVGTEAFF. The CDR3 DNA sequence: TGCGCCAGCAGCTATAACGTCGGCACTGAAGCTTTCTTT. Combining the CDR3 with reference TRBV5-1 and TRBJ1-1 gives the whole variable domain KAGVTQTPRYLIKTRGQQVTLSCSPISGHRSVSWYQQTPGQGLQFLFEYFSETQRNKGNFPGRFSGRQFSNSRSEMNVSTLELGDSALYLCASSYNVGTEAFFGQGTRLTVV.

The chain joins TRBV19 to TRBJ1-2, with 10 bases matching TRBD1. CDR1 and CDR2 from the germline V gene are LNHDA and SQIVND (reference sequence). Trimming removed 3 bases from V and 8 bases from J; junction bases left unmatched: 9. The CDR3 totals 15 residues. CDR3 DNA sequence: TGTGCCAGTAGTATCCAGGGGGGACAGGGGAGCGGCTACACCTTC. It is translated as CASSIQGGQGSGYTF.

The chain has TRBV7-9 and TRBJ1-1; D is unresolved. The ends were cut back, 2 bases at V and 7 bases at J, with 11 bases in the middle. The germline V gene has CDR1 SEHNR and CDR2 FQNEAQ (reference sequence). The CDR3 length is 13 residues. This CDR3 reads CASSLKHPLEAFF. The CDR3 DNA follows: TGTGCCAGCAGCTTAAAGCATCCACTTGAAGCTTTCTTT.